The 17 T cell receptor beta chains below all came from one sample that was sequenced in a study of blood T cells in healthy people across ages. Using a J-beta primer mix together with a sample-barcoded 5' primer, a second PCR was run for roughly 7 to 11 cycles. A single record per CDR3 protein comes from TCRdb applying MiXCR to the 5' RACE reads. The repertoire holds under 1 million distinct CDR3 sequences, with around two fifths as singletons. Sequencing was carried out using blood. Source of these receptors: a man aged 55 to 70 in good health.

This chain connects TRBV5-5 to TRBJ2-7; 7 bases line up with TRBD2. Looked up from germline, CDR1 is SGHKS and CDR2 is YYEKEE (reference sequence). The ends lost 4 bases at V and 2 bases at J; junction bases unmatched: 6. The CDR3 has 14 residues. CDR3: CASSREVGAYEQYF. CDR3 coding DNA: TGTGCCAGCAGCCGGGAGGTGGGGGCCTACGAGCAGTACTTC.

This sequence joins TRBV6-6 and TRBJ2-4, with 7 bases that match TRBD1. V gave up 0 bases and J gave up 13 bases; unmatched junction bases: 12. The CDR3 sequence is 15 residues long. Germline CDR1 is MNHNY and CDR2 is SVGAGI (reference sequence). CDR3 DNA sequence: TGTGCCAGCAGTTACTCCTCCGGGCAGGGGGAAAAGCAGTACTTC. As protein: CASSYSSGQGEKQYF.

The table lists this clonotype with a count of one. Possible read error: a much larger clone is one base away. This sequence joins TRBV7-2 and TRBJ2-7; D is possibly TRBD2 (6 bases). This CDR3 comprises 16 residues. CDR1 and CDR2 from the germline V gene are SGHTA and FQGNSA. V was shortened by 1 base and J by 3 bases, with 16 bases between the two germline ends. The CDR3 loop reads CASSLGLVGVSYEQYF. Written as DNA, the CDR3 is TGTGCCAGCAGCTTAGGACTAGTGGGGGTTAGCTACGAGCAGTACTTC.

Regarding this clonotype: This could be a read error, since a much larger clone is one nucleotide away. The chain is built from TRBV3-1 and TRBJ2-5, with 13 nucleotides matching TRBD2. The CDR3 consists of 15 residues. Germline V gene data show CDR1 as LGHDT and CDR2 as YNNKEL (reference sequence). The CDR3 loop is CACSQGLAGAETQYF. CDR3 DNA: TGTGCCTGCAGCCAAGGACTAGCGGGGGCAGAGACCCAGTACTTC.

This clonotype was observed a few times. The CDR3, as DNA: TGTGCCAGCAGCCAAGAGCGGGGGCCCACCTTC. It is translated as CASSQERGPTF. This rearrangement joins TRBV3-1 to TRBJ1-2, with a possible D match to TRBD1 (6 bases). CDR1 LGHDT and CDR2 YNNKEL come from the germline V gene (reference sequence). The CDR3 totals 11 residues. With 0 bases removed from V and 13 bases from J, the gap between germline ends came to 9 bases.

There are a few counts of this clonotype. The chain combines TRBV20-1 with TRBJ1-5, with a tentative D call TRBD1 (6 bases). Germline values: CDR1 DFQATT, CDR2 SNEGSKA (reference sequence). The CDR3 has 17 amino acids. V lost 6 bases and J 6 bases, leaving 27 bases between the germline ends. The CDR3 region has the DNA TGCAGTGCCTCCACTCCCCCCACAGGGTTTGGGGGTCAGCCCCAGCATTTT. It encodes CSASTPPTGFGGQPQHF.

As regards this clonotype: A much larger clone lies a single base off, so this may be a read error. The V call is TRBV19, the J call TRBJ2-7, with TRBD2 matching 9 bases. Germline V gene data show CDR1 as LNHDA and CDR2 as SQIVND (reference sequence). The V gene end was trimmed by 7 bases and the J gene end by 7 bases; junction bases not matched to a gene: 11. CDR3 length equals 14 residues. As DNA, the CDR3 is TGTGCCAGTATGGACTCTGGACTAGCGACTGAGCAGTACTTC. Protein product: CASMDSGLATEQYF.

The V call is TRBV25-1, the J call TRBJ2-2, with 8 bases that match TRBD1. The CDR3 spans 14 residues. J lost 4 bases, V lost 6 bases, and 4 bases had no gene match. The germline gives CDR1 MGHDK, CDR2 SYGVNS. In nucleotides, the CDR3 is TGTGCCAGCAGAAGGACAGGGACCACCGGGGAGCTGTTTTTT. Residues: CASRRTGTTGELFF.

The rearrangement links TRBV27 to TRBJ2-1; TRBD2 agrees at 13 bases. CDR3 length: 15 residues. The V gene end was trimmed by 5 bases and the J gene end by 13 bases; junction bases not matched to a gene: 11. Germline CDR1 reads MNHEY; CDR2 reads SMNVEV (reference sequence). The CDR3 DNA follows: TGTGCCAGCAGTATACTAGCGGGGGGGCTAGAGACCCAGTTCTTC. Translated: CASSILAGGLETQFF.

CDR3 nucleotide sequence: TGTGCCAGCAGTCCCCTACCCTACGGGGATTCCTACGAGCAGTACTTC. As protein: CASSPLPYGDSYEQYF. The genes are TRBV6-2 or TRBV6-3 and TRBJ2-7, with D maybe TRBD2 (5 bases). Trimming removed 5 bases at V and 1 base at J, with 18 bases between. CDR1 is MNHEY and CDR2 is SVGEGT in the germline V gene. The length of the CDR3 is 16 residues.

V usage is TRBV6-2 or TRBV6-3 and J usage is TRBJ1-2, with a tentative D call TRBD1 (5 bases). The CDR3 sequence is 15 residues long. Germline V gene sequence: CDR1 MNHEY, CDR2 SVGEGT. Trimming removed 6 bases from V and 1 base from J, with 15 bases in between. The CDR3 nucleotides are TGTGCCAGCAGACCGACCACAGGACGTAACTATGGCTACACCTTC. Its protein is CASRPTTGRNYGYTF.

This clonotype was picked up a small number of times. CDR3 sequence: CASSPRQGPGEQYF. The CDR3 nucleotides read TGTGCCAGCAGCCCAAGACAGGGACCAGGAGAGCAGTACTTC. The V and J genes are TRBV9 and TRBJ2-5; 7 bases map to TRBD1. The CDR3 covers 14 residues. Trimming removed 4 bases from V and 11 bases from J; junction bases left unmatched: 14. In germline, CDR1 is SGDLS, CDR2 YYNGEE.

There are many counts of this clonotype. The chain couples TRBV4-1 to TRBJ1-2; unclear D gene. The V end was cut by 0 bases, the J end by 4 bases, with 9 bases between. Germline loops: CDR1 MGHRA, CDR2 YSYEKL. CDR3 length: 14 amino acids. CDR3 protein: CASSQDSSGYGYTF. CDR3 nucleotides: TGCGCCAGCAGCCAAGACTCAAGTGGCTATGGCTACACCTTC.

The table lists this clonotype with a few counts. This rearrangement joins TRBV12-3 or TRBV12-4 to TRBJ2-5, with D uncertain. The CDR3 has 14 amino acids. V dropped 1 base and J dropped 1 base, with 7 bases sitting between them. CDR3 region: CASSLDHFQETQYF. The CDR3 DNA is TGTGCCAGCAGTTTAGACCACTTCCAAGAGACCCAGTACTTC.

Turning to this clonotype: A single base separates this from a much larger clone, so it may be a read error. This chain uses TRBV9 with TRBJ2-1, with no clear D. CDR3 length: 12 residues. The V gene's germline CDR1 is SGDLS and CDR2 YYNGEE. The CDR3 region has the DNA TGTACCAGCAGCGTAGGCTTCAATGAGCAGTTCTTC. Its translation: CTSSVGFNEQFF.

This chain joins TRBV7-2 and TRBJ2-1, with a weak D call TRBD2 (6 bases). V dropped 5 bases and J dropped 8 bases, with 19 bases sitting between them. Per the germline V gene, CDR1 is SGHTA and CDR2 is FQGNSA. This CDR3 has 15 residues. The CDR3 spells CASSPGLAGWDEQFF. Here the CDR3 DNA reads TGTGCCAGCAGCCCGGGACTTGCGGGTTGGGATGAGCAGTTCTTC.

This clonotype was detected only once. The gene calls are TRBV7-9 and TRBJ2-5; D gene ambiguous. The germline V gene encodes CDR1 SEHNR and CDR2 FQNEAQ (reference sequence). The CDR3 has 15 residues. Trimming took off 5 bases at V and 3 bases at J, with 16 bases between the two ends. The chain's CDR3 is CASSPFLTAKETQYF. The CDR3, as DNA: TGTGCCAGCAGCCCTTTTCTTACAGCTAAAGAGACCCAGTACTTC.